The 27 T cell receptor beta chains presented below share a single source sample, sequenced in a study of PD-1 blockade in mismatch repair-deficient tumors. Generated by immunoSEQ multiplex PCR, the TCRdb table keeps only in-frame clones and is missing some. The profile shows about 38,000 clones, about four fifths of them singletons. The material was peripheral blood, obtained 4 weeks after starting pembrolizumab. All receptors derive from an adult with mismatch repair-deficient cancer.

The chain links TRBV5-8 to TRBJ2-5; 7 bases agree with TRBD2. CDR1 is SGHTS, CDR2 YDEGEE, per germline. CDR3 length: 15 residues. V was pared by 2 bases and J by 2 bases, with 6 bases of the junction left unmatched. The CDR3 coding sequence is TGTGCCAGCAGCTTTGAGCGGGGTTTACAAGAGACCCAGTACTTC. This encodes CASSFERGLQETQYF.

The V and J genes are TRBV18 and TRBJ2-1, with D maybe TRBD2 (6 bases). Deletions cut 0 bases from V and 6 bases from J, with 6 bases between. This CDR3 is built from 13 residues. CDR1 is KGHSH, CDR2 LQKENI, per germline. CDR3 residues: CASSPPSGNEQFF. DNA for the CDR3: TGTGCCAGCTCACCACCTAGCGGCAATGAGCAGTTCTTC.

This clone was detected only a few times. The chain has TRBV5-1 and TRBJ2-3; 8 bases map to TRBD2. The CDR3 is 16 amino acids. V was clipped by 4 bases and J by 4 bases; unmatched bases: 11. Germline V gene lookup returns CDR1 SGHRS and CDR2 YFSETQ. For the CDR3, the DNA is TGCGCCAGCAGCGCGGTATCGGGAGGGCGTGCAGATACGCAGTATTTT. This gives the protein CASSAVSGGRADTQYF.

This chain uses TRBV19 with TRBJ2-1; 11 bases map to TRBD2. The V gene end was trimmed by 3 bases and the J gene end by 3 bases; junction bases not matched to a gene: 7. This CDR3 has 17 residues. Germline CDR1 and CDR2: LNHDA and SQIVND (reference sequence). As DNA, the CDR3 is TGTGCCAGTAGTATCGTCCTACTAGCGGGAGTCTACAATGAGCAGTTCTTC. It codes for CASSIVLLAGVYNEQFF.

CDR3 loop: CASAGGAVPLPYEQYF. The CDR3 bases are TGTGCCAGTGCGGGTGGGGCAGTTCCTCTTCCCTACGAGCAGTACTTC. V and J are TRBV27 and TRBJ2-7; D possibly uses TRBD1 or TRBD2 (5 bases each). Germline assignment: CDR1 MNHEY and CDR2 SMNVEV (reference sequence). The CDR3 spans 16 residues. V lost 9 bases and J lost 2, with 23 bases in between.

This chain links TRBV19 with TRBJ1-1; 9 nucleotides agree with TRBD1. CDR3 length: 14 amino acids. Germline V gene data show CDR1 as LNHDA and CDR2 as SQIVND (reference sequence). V trimming: 10 bases; J trimming: 6 bases; junction bases outside the gene matches: 12. The CDR3 DNA follows: TGTGCCACTAAGTCCCGGGACAGGGCCGCTGAAGCTTTCTTT. Protein: CATKSRDRAAEAFF.

This sequence joins TRBV27 and TRBJ2-7; D is unclear. The length of the CDR3 is 14 residues. Trimming left V 0 bases short and J 6 bases short, with 12 bases between. Germline values: CDR1 MNHEY, CDR2 SMNVEV (reference sequence). The CDR3 reads CASSLSVDAPEQYF. CDR3 bases: TGTGCCAGCAGTTTATCGGTGGACGCCCCCGAGCAGTACTTC.

This clone was detected a few times. V and J are TRBV5-1 and TRBJ2-1, with 9 bases that match TRBD1. Per germline, CDR1 SGHRS and CDR2 YFSETQ. The J segment lost 3 bases and the V segment lost 4 bases, leaving 5 bases of the junction unmatched. CDR3 length: 15 residues. CDR3 amino acids: CASSTGTGSYNEQFF. The CDR3 coding sequence is TGCGCCAGCAGCACCGGGACAGGGAGCTACAATGAGCAGTTCTTC.

J is TRBJ2-3 and V is TRBV2; D perhaps matches TRBD2 (5 bases). The CDR3 runs 15 residues. V gave up 4 bases and J gave up 1 base, with 12 bases separating them. In germline, CDR1 is SNHLY, CDR2 FYNNEI. The CDR3 DNA sequence: TGTGCCAGCAGTGCGGAGGTGGGAGGCACAGATACGCAGTATTTT. The encoded protein is CASSAEVGGTDTQYF.

The rearrangement joins TRBV5-1 to TRBJ2-1; D is unresolved. The CDR3 contains 14 residues. The ends were cut back, 2 bases at V and 1 base at J, with 7 bases in the middle. Germline CDR1 is SGHRS and CDR2 is YFSETQ. Here the CDR3 DNA reads TGCGCCAGCAGCTTCGCGGATTCCTACAATGAGCAGTTCTTC. It is translated as CASSFADSYNEQFF.

The chain links TRBV5-4 to TRBJ2-1; 7 bases line up with TRBD2. With 3 bases clipped from V and 0 bases from J, the junction kept 6 bases outside the gene matches. Germline V CDR1 and CDR2: SGHNT, YYREEE (reference sequence). This CDR3 is built from 16 residues. The CDR3 is CASSSDRDYSYNEQFF. The CDR3, as DNA: TGTGCCAGCAGCTCAGACCGGGACTACTCCTACAATGAGCAGTTCTTC.

The V and J genes are TRBV7-2 and TRBJ2-3, with 7 bases lining up with TRBD2. The length of the CDR3 is 14 residues. V shed 10 bases and J 6 bases; nucleotides not matched to a gene: 13. Germline V CDR1 and CDR2: SGHTA, FQGNSA. The CDR3 sequence is CATKRGEFADTQYF. CDR3 sequence (DNA): TGTGCCACAAAGCGGGGAGAGTTCGCCGATACGCAGTATTTT.

J is TRBJ2-2 and V is TRBV5-5; the match to TRBD2 covers 10 bases. This CDR3 spans 16 amino acids. Trimming at V came to 1 base and at J to 3 bases, leaving 3 bases not matched to a gene. Germline CDR1 reads SGHKS; CDR2 reads YYEKEE (reference sequence). The CDR3 nucleotides are TGTGCCAGCAGCTTGACTAGCGGGGTATACACCGGGGAGCTGTTTTTT. Translation: CASSLTSGVYTGELFF.

Points on this clone: One junction end does not reproduce the germline sequence, and a read error may be involved. The chain recombines TRBV30 with TRBJ2-7; D is unresolved. The CDR3 loop spans 11 amino acids. Germline loops: CDR1 GTSNPN, CDR2 SVGIG (reference sequence). The CDR3 loop is CACSGGYEQYF. In nucleotides, the CDR3 is TGTGCCTGTAGTGGCGGTTACGAGCAGTACTTC.

The rearrangement joins TRBV28 to TRBJ2-3; 10 bases map to TRBD1. Germline lookup yields CDR1 MDHEN and CDR2 SYDVKM. V lost 6 bases to trimming and J lost 4 bases; unmatched junction nucleotides: 7. CDR3 length equals 15 residues. The CDR3 reads CASSRGTGAPDTQYF. The CDR3 DNA sequence: TGTGCCAGCAGCCGAGGGACAGGGGCGCCAGATACGCAGTATTTT.

This clone was detected a few times. This chain's CDR3 is CASSTDRWNEQYF. CDR3 DNA sequence: TGTGCCAGCAGCACCGACCGGTGGAACGAGCAGTACTTC. The gene calls are TRBV7-8 and TRBJ2-7; D ambiguous. The CDR3 has 13 residues. V lost 5 bases and J 5 bases, leaving 13 bases between the germline ends. Germline V gene sequence: CDR1 SGHVS, CDR2 FQNEAQ.

This sequence joins TRBV29-1 and TRBJ1-1; weak D call: TRBD1 (6 bases). Germline values: CDR1 SQVTM, CDR2 ANQGSEA. The CDR3 is 14 residues long. Trimming shortened V by 6 bases and J by 11 bases, and 25 bases separated the two germline ends. CDR3 protein: CSVARDTLSKGAFF. CDR3 nucleotide sequence: TGCAGCGTAGCCCGGGACACCCTCTCAAAGGGGGCTTTCTTT.

The rearrangement links TRBV19 to TRBJ2-1; TRBD1 matches 12 bases. The V gene's germline CDR1 is LNHDA and CDR2 SQIVND (reference sequence). The J segment lost 7 bases and the V segment lost 8 bases, leaving 3 bases of the junction unmatched. CDR3 size: 13 residues. CDR3 sequence: CASGTGGRNEQFF. The CDR3 nucleotides are TGTGCCAGTGGGACAGGGGGCAGGAATGAGCAGTTCTTC.

This clone has only a few counts. The chain couples TRBV29-1 to TRBJ2-3; D gene uncertain. CDR3 length: 13 amino acids. Between the trimmed V and J ends, which lost 6 bases and 1 base, there was a span of 11 bases. Germline assignment: CDR1 SQVTM and CDR2 ANQGSEA. The CDR3 coding sequence is TGCAGCGTGGCGGCCGGAGGCACAGATACGCAGTATTTT. This encodes CSVAAGGTDTQYF.

The chain links TRBV29-1 to TRBJ2-2; D ambiguous. There are 12 residues in the CDR3. Germline CDR1 SQVTM, CDR2 ANQGSEA. The V end was cut by 4 bases, the J end by 4 bases, with 7 bases between. The CDR3 region is CSVAGSTGELFF. Written as DNA, the CDR3 is TGCAGCGTTGCCGGCAGCACCGGGGAGCTGTTTTTT.

The chain carries TRBV7-2 and TRBJ2-1, with 12 bases identical to TRBD2. J lost 7 bases, V lost 5 bases, and 6 bases had no gene match. Germline V gives CDR1 SGHTA, CDR2 FQGNSA. The CDR3 is made up of 15 amino acids. The CDR3 bases are TGTGCCAGCAGCGCCGGGACTAGCGGGTGGAATGAGCAGTTCTTC. This gives the protein CASSAGTSGWNEQFF. The entire variable domain, with the rest obtained from reference TRBV7-2 and TRBJ2-1, is as follows: GAGVSQSPSNKVTEKGKDVELRCDPISGHTALYWYRQSLGQGLEFLIYFQGNSAPDKSGLPSDRFSAERTGGSVSTLTIQRTQQEDSAVYLCASSAGTSGWNEQFFGPGTRLTVL.

The rearrangement links TRBV5-4 to TRBJ1-1; D remains unclear. This CDR3 contains 14 residues. Trimming took 3 bases from V and 5 from J, leaving 14 bases between them. The V gene's germline CDR1 is SGHNT and CDR2 YYREEE (reference sequence). The CDR3 spells CASSSRWRLTEAFF. The CDR3 DNA is TGTGCCAGCAGCTCCCGATGGCGTCTGACTGAAGCTTTCTTT.

The V and J genes are TRBV4-2 and TRBJ2-7, with TRBD2 identical over 10 bases. Looked up from germline, CDR1 is LGHNA and CDR2 is YNFKEQ. V was clipped by 0 bases and J by 3 bases; unmatched bases: 5. This CDR3 is built from 16 residues. This CDR3 reads CASSQEASGRSYEQYF. CDR3 DNA: TGTGCCAGCAGCCAAGAAGCTAGCGGGAGAAGCTACGAGCAGTACTTC.

The rearrangement links TRBV27 to TRBJ2-7, with TRBD2 matching 12 bases. After removal of 2 bases from V and 4 bases from J, the junction contained 6 bases not matched to a gene. CDR3 size: 16 residues. Per germline, CDR1 MNHEY and CDR2 SMNVEV (reference sequence). The CDR3 is CASSLKTSGRRYEQYF. The CDR3 nucleotides are TGTGCCAGCAGTTTAAAGACTAGCGGGAGAAGGTACGAGCAGTACTTC.

This clone was seen once. V gene TRBV29-1 combines with J gene TRBJ1-1; a possible D gene is TRBD1 (5 bases). Germline V gene lookup returns CDR1 SQVTM and CDR2 ANQGSEA. V was shortened by 4 bases and J by 5 bases, with 11 bases between the two germline ends. The CDR3 totals 12 residues. The CDR3 reads CSVGGSATEAFF. The CDR3 nucleotides are TGCAGCGTTGGGGGCTCGGCGACTGAAGCTTTCTTT.

This chain connects TRBV28 to TRBJ1-2, with D perhaps TRBD1 (6 bases). The CDR3 sequence is 15 residues long. Germline values: CDR1 MDHEN, CDR2 SYDVKM. V was clipped by 6 bases and J by 0 bases, with 14 bases between them. The chain's CDR3 is CASRTPGVANYGYTF. The DNA for the CDR3 is TGTGCCAGCAGAACCCCAGGGGTCGCTAACTATGGCTACACCTTC.

This CDR3 reads CASSLVGTGSYEQYF. The CDR3 nucleotides read TGTGCCAGCAGTTTAGTGGGGACTGGATCCTACGAGCAGTACTTC. The rearrangement links TRBV27 to TRBJ2-7; the D gene is possibly TRBD2 (6 bases). The CDR3 is 15 residues long. Trimming cost V 2 bases and J 1 base, with 12 bases left between them. From germline, CDR1 is MNHEY and CDR2 SMNVEV (reference sequence).